A selection of T cell receptor beta chains follows, all from one sample in a study of T-cell reconstitution after alpha-beta-depleted transplantation in children. TCRdb reanalysed the PCR reads using MiXCR and keeps one entry per CDR3 protein. The sample has around 580,000 distinct CDR3 sequences; roughly 30% are singletons. The material sequenced was PBMCs, taken before TCRalphabeta/CD19-depleted stem cell transplant. The receptors originated from a boy in the first two years of life with Wiskott-Aldrich syndrome, due to receive a stem cell transplant. Both conserved end residues are part of each CDR3. D genes are given only for firm matches. Clone size is shown for a subset of rows, as once, few, many or a class of expanded clone.

abundance: many; j_gene: TRBJ2-2; v_gene: TRBV5-1; d_gene: .; CDR3nt: TGCGCCAGCAGCTTTTCGACCGGGGAGCTGTTTTTT; CDR3aa: CASSFSTGELFF
abundance: few; j_gene: TRBJ1-4; v_gene: TRBV12-3/TRBV12-4; d_gene: TRBD1; CDR3nt: TGTGCCAGCAGTATGGGACAGGGGGGGTCGTTGTTTTTT; CDR3aa: CASSMGQGGSLFF
abundance: few; j_gene: TRBJ2-5; v_gene: TRBV12-3/TRBV12-4; d_gene: .; CDR3nt: TGTGCCAGCAGGTCCAGGGAGGTGGGTGAGACCCAGTACTTC; CDR3aa: CASRSREVGETQYF
abundance: .; j_gene: TRBJ1-2; v_gene: TRBV10-3; d_gene: .; CDR3nt: TGTGCCATCAGTGATCAGGGGCCCCCGACGTCCTTC; CDR3aa: CAISDQGPPTSF
abundance: .; j_gene: TRBJ2-5; v_gene: TRBV29-1; d_gene: .; CDR3nt: TGCAGCGTTGAAGCCCCGATGAAGACCCAGTACTTC; CDR3aa: CSVEAPMKTQYF
abundance: few; j_gene: TRBJ2-1; v_gene: TRBV10-3; d_gene: TRBD2; CDR3nt: TGTGCCATCAACGTAGCGGGAGGGCATAGTGAGCAGTTCTTC; CDR3aa: CAINVAGGHSEQFF
abundance: few; j_gene: TRBJ2-5; v_gene: TRBV27; d_gene: .; CDR3nt: TGTGCCAGCAGGGAATCCCAGTGGGAGACCCAGTACTTC; CDR3aa: CASRESQWETQYF
abundance: few; j_gene: TRBJ2-1; v_gene: TRBV5-1; d_gene: TRBD2; CDR3nt: TGCGCCAGCAGCTCCGGGGAGGGTTCTCTTGGTGAGCAGTTCTTC; CDR3aa: CASSSGEGSLGEQFF
abundance: few; j_gene: TRBJ2-2; v_gene: TRBV9; d_gene: TRBD2; CDR3nt: TGTGCCAGCAGCGTAGCCCCACGGAGCGGGAGGGCCAAAGGCACCGGGGAGCTGTTTTTT; CDR3aa: CASSVAPRSGRAKGTGELFF
abundance: few; j_gene: TRBJ1-3; v_gene: TRBV7-9; d_gene: .; CDR3nt: TGTGCCAGCAGCCTAGGTCGGCGGGAAGGAAACACCATATATTTT; CDR3aa: CASSLGRREGNTIYF
abundance: .; j_gene: TRBJ2-7; v_gene: TRBV28; d_gene: TRBD2; CDR3nt: TGTGCCAGCAAACCGGGACTAGGGGTATACGAGCAGTACTTC; CDR3aa: CASKPGLGVYEQYF
abundance: .; j_gene: TRBJ2-7; v_gene: TRBV20-1; d_gene: .; CDR3nt: TGCAGTGCCCATAGGTCCCGTTCCTACGAGCAGTACTTC; CDR3aa: CSAHRSRSYEQYF
abundance: .; j_gene: TRBJ2-3; v_gene: TRBV7-6; d_gene: .; CDR3nt: TGTGCCAGCAGTTGGCAGGGAGGAAACACAGATACGCAGTATTTT; CDR3aa: CASSWQGGNTDTQYF
abundance: few; j_gene: TRBJ2-1; v_gene: TRBV20-1; d_gene: TRBD1; CDR3nt: TGCAGTGCTAGAGATAGGGGGCGGGATGAGCAGTTCTTC; CDR3aa: CSARDRGRDEQFF
abundance: .; j_gene: TRBJ2-4; v_gene: TRBV15; d_gene: .; CDR3nt: TGTGCCACCAGCCGCCGGCCCCGCGGAGGAATAAACATTCAGTACTTC; CDR3aa: CATSRRPRGGINIQYF
abundance: .; j_gene: TRBJ2-1; v_gene: TRBV7-9; d_gene: TRBD2; CDR3nt: TGTGCCAGCAGCGGCCGACTAGCGGGAGGGGAGAATGAGCAGTTCTTC; CDR3aa: CASSGRLAGGENEQFF
abundance: .; j_gene: TRBJ2-3; v_gene: TRBV5-1; d_gene: TRBD2; CDR3nt: TGCGCCAGCAGCTTACGCGGGAGTTACACAGATACGCAGTATTTT; CDR3aa: CASSLRGSYTDTQYF